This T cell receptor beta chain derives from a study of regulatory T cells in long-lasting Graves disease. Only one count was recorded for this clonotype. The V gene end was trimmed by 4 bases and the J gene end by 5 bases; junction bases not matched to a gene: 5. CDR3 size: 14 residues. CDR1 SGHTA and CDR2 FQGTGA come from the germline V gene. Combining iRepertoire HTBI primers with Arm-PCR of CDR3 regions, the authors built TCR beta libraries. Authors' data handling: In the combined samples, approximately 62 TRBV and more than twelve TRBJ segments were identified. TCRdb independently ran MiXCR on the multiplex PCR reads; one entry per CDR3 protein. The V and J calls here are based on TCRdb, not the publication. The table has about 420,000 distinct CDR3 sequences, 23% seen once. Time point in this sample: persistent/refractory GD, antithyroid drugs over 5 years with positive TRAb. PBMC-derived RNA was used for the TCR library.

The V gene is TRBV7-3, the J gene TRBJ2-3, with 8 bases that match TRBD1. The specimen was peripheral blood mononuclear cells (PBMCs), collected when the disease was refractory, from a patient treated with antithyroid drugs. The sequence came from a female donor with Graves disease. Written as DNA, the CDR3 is TGTGCCAGCAGCTCCAGGGGGCAGGGAGATACGCAGTATTTT. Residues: CASSSRGQGDTQYF.